This T cell receptor beta chain was sequenced for a study of response to subunit inactivated influenza vaccine. TCRdb reanalysed the RT-PCR reads using MiXCR and keeps one entry per CDR3 protein. In the table there are 550,000 to 800,000 distinct CDR3 sequences, around 14% of which are singletons. Germline V lookup: CDR1 MNHEY, CDR2 SVGEGT. V shed 2 bases and J shed 4 bases, with 8 bases lying between them. The CDR3 spans 14 residues. Sequencing used PBMCs from blood, obtained 11 to 12 days after vaccination. This chain joins TRBV6-2 or TRBV6-3 and TRBJ2-2; tentative D call: TRBD2 (5 bases). This receptor was obtained from a man in his fifties who received an inactivated influenza vaccine. CDR3 residues: CASSYIRGTGELFF. The CDR3 DNA follows: TGTGCCAGCAGTTACATCCGGGGCACCGGGGAGCTGTTTTTT.